These 2 T cell receptor beta chains were all obtained from the same sample, sequenced in a study of T cells in Graves' hyperthyroidism and ophthalmopathy. RNA transcripts gave rise to amplified TCR beta CDR3 regions. When the TCR CDR3 underwent first-round RT-PCR, the HTBI primer set was used. One entry per CDR3 protein, called by TCRdb with MiXCR from the multiplex PCR reads. The repertoire holds about 620,000 distinct CDR3 sequences, with 15% to 20% as singletons. Sample: blood. These receptors were collected from a woman younger than 45 with Graves' hyperthyroidism.

In its sample, this clonotype was seen many times. The chain carries TRBV27 and TRBJ1-5; weak D call: TRBD1 (5 bases). This CDR3 has 15 amino acids. CDR1 and CDR2 (germline): MNHEY, SMNVEV (reference sequence). Between the trimmed V and J ends, which lost 0 bases and 3 bases, there was a span of 9 bases. The CDR3 sequence is CASSLSIGVNQPQHF. CDR3 nucleotide sequence: TGTGCCAGCAGTTTATCGATAGGGGTCAATCAGCCCCAGCATTTT.

This clonotype was observed a handful of times. The chain employs TRBV9 and TRBJ1-1, with TRBD1 identical over 8 bases. J lost 5 bases, V lost 1 base, and 7 bases had no gene match. Germline values: CDR1 SGDLS, CDR2 YYNGEE. CDR3 length equals 15 residues. The CDR3 is CASSVSTGEGTEAFF. CDR3 coding DNA: TGTGCCAGCAGCGTATCGACAGGGGAGGGGACTGAAGCTTTCTTT.